The T cell receptor (beta chain) described here comes from a study of spatial heterogeneity in lung cancer. TCRdb ran MiXCR on the 5' RACE reads and lists one entry per CDR3 protein. The repertoire has around 45,000 distinct CDR3 sequences, 12% of them found once; the top ten carry 42%. Time point of the sample: sample taken at primary tumor resection. Sequencing of whole RNA from tumor, nontumor lung or frozen PBMC involved no sorting. The table lists this clonotype with many counts. Germline V gene data show CDR1 as SGDLS and CDR2 as YYNGEE. The V end lost 2 bases, the J end lost 1 base, and 3 bases lay between the germline ends. This CDR3 is 12 amino acids long.

This TCR came from a female donor with early-stage non-small cell lung cancer. Material: PBMCs, obtained at surgery. This chain links TRBV9 with TRBJ1-2; D remains unclear. The DNA of the CDR3 is TGTGCCAGCAGCGTCTATAACTATGGCTACACCTTC. This codes for CASSVYNYGYTF. Supplemented by reference TRBV9 and TRBJ1-2, the full variable domain reads DSGVTQTPKHLITATGQRVTLRCSPRSGDLSVYWYQQSLDQGLQFLIQYYNGEERAKGNILERFSAQQFPDLHSELNLSSLELGDSALYFCASSVYNYGYTFGSGTRLTVV.